This T cell receptor (beta chain) was observed in a study of response to subunit inactivated influenza vaccine. Whole-study results and caveats: Authors suggested few new T cells are recruited by each seasonal influenza vaccination.

Notes on this clonotype: What it binds is not known.

Trimming removed 6 bases at V and 0 bases at J, with 14 bases between. Per the germline V gene, CDR1 is MNHNS and CDR2 is SASEGT. The CDR3 covers 15 residues. TCRdb reprocessed the RT-PCR reads with MiXCR, giving one entry per CDR3 protein. Altogether roughly 650,000 distinct CDR3 sequences are present, about 15% being singletons, with the ten largest covering approximately 7.6%. Sequenced material: PBMCs from blood, taken less than 15 days before vaccination. The genes are TRBV6-1 and TRBJ1-2; TRBD1 might be the D (5 bases). This TCR derives from a man over 45 who received an inactivated influenza vaccine. CDR3 amino acids: CASRWGTDANYGYTF. Written as DNA, the CDR3 is TGTGCCAGCAGGTGGGGGACCGACGCTAACTATGGCTACACCTTC.